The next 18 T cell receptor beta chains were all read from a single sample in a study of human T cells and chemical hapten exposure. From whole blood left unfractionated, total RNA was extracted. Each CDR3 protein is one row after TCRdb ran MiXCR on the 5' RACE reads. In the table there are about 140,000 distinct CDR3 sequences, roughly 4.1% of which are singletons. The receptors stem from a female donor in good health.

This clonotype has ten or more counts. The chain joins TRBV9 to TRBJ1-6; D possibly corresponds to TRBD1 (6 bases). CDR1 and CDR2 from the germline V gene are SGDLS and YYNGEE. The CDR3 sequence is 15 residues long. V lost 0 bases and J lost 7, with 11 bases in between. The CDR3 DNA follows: TGTGCCAGCAGCGTAGCTCCAGGGGCCAATTCACCCCTCCACTTT. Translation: CASSVAPGANSPLHF.

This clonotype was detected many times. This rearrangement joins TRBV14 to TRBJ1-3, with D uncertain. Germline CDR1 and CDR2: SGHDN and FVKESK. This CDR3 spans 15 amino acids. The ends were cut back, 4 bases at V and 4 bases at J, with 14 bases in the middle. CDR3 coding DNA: TGTGCCAGCAGCCGGTTAAGGACTCCCGGAAACACCATATATTTT. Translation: CASSRLRTPGNTIYF.

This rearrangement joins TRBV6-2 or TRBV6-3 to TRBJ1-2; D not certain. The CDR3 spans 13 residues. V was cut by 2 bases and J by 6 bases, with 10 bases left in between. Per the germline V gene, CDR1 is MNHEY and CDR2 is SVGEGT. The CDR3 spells CASSYGGNDGYTF. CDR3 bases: TGTGCCAGCAGTTACGGAGGGAACGATGGCTACACCTTC.

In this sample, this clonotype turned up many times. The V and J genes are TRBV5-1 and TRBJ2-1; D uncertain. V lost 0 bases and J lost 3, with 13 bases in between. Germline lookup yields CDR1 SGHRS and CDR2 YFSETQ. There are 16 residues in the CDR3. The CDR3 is CASSLVVGRCYNEQFF. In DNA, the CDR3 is TGCGCCAGCAGCTTGGTGGTGGGCAGATGCTACAATGAGCAGTTCTTC. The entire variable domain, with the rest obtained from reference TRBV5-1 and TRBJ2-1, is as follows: KAGVTQTPRYLIKTRGQQVTLSCSPISGHRSVSWYQQTPGQGLQFLFEYFSETQRNKGNFPGRFSGRQFSNSRSEMNVSTLELGDSALYLCASSLVVGRCYNEQFFGPGTRLTVL.

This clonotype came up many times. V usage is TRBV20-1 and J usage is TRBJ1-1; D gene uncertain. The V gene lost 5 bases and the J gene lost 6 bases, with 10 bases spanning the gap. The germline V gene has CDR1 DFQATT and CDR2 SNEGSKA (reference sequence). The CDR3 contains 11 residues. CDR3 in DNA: TGCAGTGCTCCTGCGGTCGCTGAAGCTTTCTTT. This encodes CSAPAVAEAFF.

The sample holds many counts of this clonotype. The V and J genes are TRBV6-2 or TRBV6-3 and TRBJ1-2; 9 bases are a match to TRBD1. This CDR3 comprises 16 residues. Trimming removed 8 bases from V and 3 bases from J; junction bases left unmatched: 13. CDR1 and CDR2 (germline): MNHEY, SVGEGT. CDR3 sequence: CASRTHGQGRDYGYTF. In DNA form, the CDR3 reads TGTGCCAGCCGTACACATGGACAGGGGAGAGACTATGGCTACACCTTC.

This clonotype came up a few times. CDR3 residues: CASISVAPDVGQEDLANYGYTF. The CDR3 DNA reads TGTGCCAGCATTTCCGTGGCTCCTGACGTCGGACAGGAGGACCTCGCTAACTATGGCTACACCTTC. The chain joins TRBV2 to TRBJ1-2; 7 positions agree with TRBD1. The CDR3 runs to 22 residues. The ends lost 7 bases at V and 0 bases at J; junction bases unmatched: 29. Germline loops: CDR1 SNHLY, CDR2 FYNNEI.

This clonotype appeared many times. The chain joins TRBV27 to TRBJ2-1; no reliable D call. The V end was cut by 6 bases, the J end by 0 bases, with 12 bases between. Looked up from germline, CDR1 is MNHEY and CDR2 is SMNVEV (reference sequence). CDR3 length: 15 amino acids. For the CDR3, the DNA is TGTGCCAGCAGCCCGGTACGTAGCTCCTACAATGAGCAGTTCTTC. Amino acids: CASSPVRSSYNEQFF.

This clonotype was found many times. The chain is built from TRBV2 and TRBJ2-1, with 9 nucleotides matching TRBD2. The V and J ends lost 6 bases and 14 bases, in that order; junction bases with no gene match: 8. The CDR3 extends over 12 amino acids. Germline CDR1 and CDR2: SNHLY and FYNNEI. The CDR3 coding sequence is TGTGCCAGCAGAAGCGAAGCGGGGGGTGAGTTCTTC. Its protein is CASRSEAGGEFF.

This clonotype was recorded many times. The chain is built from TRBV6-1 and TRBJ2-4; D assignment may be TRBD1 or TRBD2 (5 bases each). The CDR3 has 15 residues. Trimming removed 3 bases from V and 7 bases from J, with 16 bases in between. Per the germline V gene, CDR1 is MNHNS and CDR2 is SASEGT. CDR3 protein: CASSDLGTARNIQYF. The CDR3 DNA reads TGTGCCAGCAGTGACCTTGGGACCGCCCGGAACATTCAGTACTTC.

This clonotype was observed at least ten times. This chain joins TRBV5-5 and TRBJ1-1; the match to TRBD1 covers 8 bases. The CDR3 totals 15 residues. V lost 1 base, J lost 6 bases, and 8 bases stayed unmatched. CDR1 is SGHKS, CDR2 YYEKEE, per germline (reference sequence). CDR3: CASSLQGAIGSEAFF. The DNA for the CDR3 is TGTGCCAGCAGCTTGCAGGGGGCCATCGGTTCTGAAGCTTTCTTT.

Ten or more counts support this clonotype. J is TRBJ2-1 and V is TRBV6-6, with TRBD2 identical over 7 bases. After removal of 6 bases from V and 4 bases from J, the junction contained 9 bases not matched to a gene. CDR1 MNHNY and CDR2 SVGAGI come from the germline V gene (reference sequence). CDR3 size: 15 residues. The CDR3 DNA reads TGTGCCAGCAGACCCCCAGCGGGGCCTTACAATGAGCAGTTCTTC. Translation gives CASRPPAGPYNEQFF.

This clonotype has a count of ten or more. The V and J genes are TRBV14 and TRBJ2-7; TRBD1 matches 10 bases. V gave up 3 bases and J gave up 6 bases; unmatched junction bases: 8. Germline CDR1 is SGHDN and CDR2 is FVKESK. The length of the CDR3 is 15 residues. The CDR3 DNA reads TGTGCCAGCAGCCATTTTCCCGGGACAGGGGCCGAGCAGTACTTC. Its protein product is CASSHFPGTGAEQYF.

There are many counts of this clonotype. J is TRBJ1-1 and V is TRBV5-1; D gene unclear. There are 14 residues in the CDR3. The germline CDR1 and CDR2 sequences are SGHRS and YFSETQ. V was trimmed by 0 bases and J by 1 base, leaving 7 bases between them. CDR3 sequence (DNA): TGCGCCAGCAGCTTGGCCGGTGCGAACACTGAAGCTTTCTTT. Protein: CASSLAGANTEAFF.

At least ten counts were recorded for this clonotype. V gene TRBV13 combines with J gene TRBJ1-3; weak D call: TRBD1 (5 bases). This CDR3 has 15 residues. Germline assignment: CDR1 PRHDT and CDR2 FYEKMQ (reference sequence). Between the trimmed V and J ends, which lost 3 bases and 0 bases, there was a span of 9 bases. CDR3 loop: CASSFTGFSGNTIYF. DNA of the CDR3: TGTGCCAGCAGCTTCACAGGCTTCTCTGGAAACACCATATATTTT.

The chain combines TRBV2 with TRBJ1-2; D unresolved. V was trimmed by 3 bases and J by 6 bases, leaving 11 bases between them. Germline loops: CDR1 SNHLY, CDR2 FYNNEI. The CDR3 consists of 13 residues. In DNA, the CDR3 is TGTGCCAGCAGTGAGGCGAGTAGACATGGCTACACCTTC. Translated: CASSEASRHGYTF.

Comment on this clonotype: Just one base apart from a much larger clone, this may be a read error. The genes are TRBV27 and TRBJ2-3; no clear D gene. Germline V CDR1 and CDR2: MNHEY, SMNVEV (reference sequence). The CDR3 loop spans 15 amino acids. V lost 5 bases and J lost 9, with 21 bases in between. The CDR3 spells CASSPIQTAPRTQYF. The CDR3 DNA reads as TGTGCCAGCAGTCCCATTCAGACGGCCCCGCGCACGCAGTATTTT.

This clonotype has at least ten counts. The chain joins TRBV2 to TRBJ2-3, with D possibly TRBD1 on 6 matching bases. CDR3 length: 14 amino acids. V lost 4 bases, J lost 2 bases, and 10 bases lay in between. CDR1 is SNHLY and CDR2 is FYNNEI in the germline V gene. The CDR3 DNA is TGTGCCAGCAGTGTTGCAGGGGACACAGATACGCAGTATTTT. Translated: CASSVAGDTDTQYF.